Listed here are 4 T cell receptor beta chains from one sample, sequenced in a study of T cells in Graves' hyperthyroidism and ophthalmopathy. TCR beta CDR3 regions were amplified from RNA transcripts. The study used the HTBI primer set for a first-round RT-PCR of the TCR CDR3. TCRdb re-analysed the multiplex PCR reads in MiXCR, keeping a single row per CDR3 protein. Here the sample spans hundreds of thousands of distinct CDR3 sequences, 15% to 20% being singletons. Material for sequencing was blood. These receptors all come from a man aged 40-55 years with Graves' ophthalmopathy.

At least ten counts were recorded for this clonotype. The chain couples TRBV30 to TRBJ1-5; no definite D call. V was pared by 2 bases and J by 7 bases, with 0 bases between. Germline assignment: CDR1 GTSNPN and CDR2 SVGIG (reference sequence). The CDR3 consists of 9 residues. The CDR3 spells CAWSQPQHF. CDR3 sequence (DNA): TGTGCCTGGAGTCAGCCCCAGCATTTT.

This clonotype was detected many times. The junction differs from germline at one of its ends, possibly a read error. The chain couples TRBV5-1 to TRBJ1-1; D may be TRBD1 (6 bases). This CDR3 region has 14 residues. The germline V gene has CDR1 SGHRS and CDR2 YFSETQ. The CDR3 protein is CASSLGQMNTEAFF. The CDR3 region has the DNA TGTGCCAGCAGCTTAGGACAGATGAACACTGAAGCTTTCTTT.

V usage is TRBV5-1 and J usage is TRBJ1-5; D unclear. The CDR3 sequence is 16 residues long. V shed 0 bases and J shed 4 bases, with 14 bases lying between them. Looked up from germline, CDR1 is SGHRS and CDR2 is YFSETQ. The CDR3 region is CASSLAEGGPNQPQHF. The DNA of the CDR3 is TGCGCCAGCAGCTTGGCCGAAGGAGGTCCTAATCAGCCCCAGCATTTT.

This clonotype showed up just a few times. CDR3 sequence: CAWSAWANEKLFF. The DNA of the CDR3 is TGTGCCTGGAGTGCTTGGGCTAATGAAAAACTGTTTTTT. V usage is TRBV30 and J usage is TRBJ1-4, with unresolved D. Germline CDR1 is GTSNPN and CDR2 is SVGIG (reference sequence). V dropped 1 base and J dropped 3 bases, with 6 bases sitting between them. The CDR3 consists of 13 residues.